The text below deals with one TCR beta chain. The V and J ends lost 4 bases and 4 bases, in that order; junction bases with no gene match: 8. Germline CDR1 and CDR2: SGHRS and YFSETQ. The CDR3 contains 14 residues. The record originates from a study of blood T cell repertoires in COVID-19. Overall study: PBMCs, B-cell-depleted T cells, or T cells provided the cDNA or gDNA that made up the material.

In the 2 weeks before study entry, exposed participants met a COVID-19 case, which was PCR-confirmed or clinician-diagnosed. Per the original data handling: By means of reference gene primer amplification, nucleated cell counts were estimated. Sequencing used immunoSEQ multiplex PCR; TCRdb keeps in-frame clones, though not all of them. Clonal size and the V and J genes are those of that table, whereas D and trimming came from the DNA. The sample shows 200,000 to 250,000 clones, 90% of them seen only once. Sequencing used PBMCs or T cells enriched from blood (not recorded which). The receptor comes from a man aged 25 to 40 who had been exposed to COVID-19. This chain uses TRBV5-1 with TRBJ2-7, with 7 bases identical to TRBD2. This chain's CDR3 is CASSPSGGKYEQYF. CDR3 sequence (DNA): TGCGCCAGCAGCCCTTCGGGGGGAAAATACGAGCAGTACTTC.